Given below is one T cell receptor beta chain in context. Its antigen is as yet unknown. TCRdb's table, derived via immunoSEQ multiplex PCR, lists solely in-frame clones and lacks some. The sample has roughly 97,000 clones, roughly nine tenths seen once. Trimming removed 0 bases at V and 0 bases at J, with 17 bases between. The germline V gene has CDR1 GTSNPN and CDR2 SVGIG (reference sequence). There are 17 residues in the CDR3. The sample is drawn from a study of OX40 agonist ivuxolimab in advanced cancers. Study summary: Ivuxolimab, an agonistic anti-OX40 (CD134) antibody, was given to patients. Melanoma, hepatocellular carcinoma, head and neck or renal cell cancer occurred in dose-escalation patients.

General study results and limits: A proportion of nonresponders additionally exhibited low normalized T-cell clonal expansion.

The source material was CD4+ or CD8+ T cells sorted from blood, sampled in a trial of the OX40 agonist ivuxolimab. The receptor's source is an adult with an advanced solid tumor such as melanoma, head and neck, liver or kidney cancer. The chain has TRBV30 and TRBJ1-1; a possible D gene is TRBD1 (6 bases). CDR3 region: CAWSVPRLDRLNTEAFF. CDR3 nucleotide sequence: TGTGCCTGGAGTGTACCGCGTTTGGACAGACTGAACACTGAAGCTTTCTTT. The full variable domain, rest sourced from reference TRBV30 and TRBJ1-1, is SQTIHQWPATLVQPVGSPLSLECTVEGTSNPNLYWYRQAAGRGLQLLFYSVGIGQISSEVPQNLSASRPQDRQFILSSKKLLLSDSGFYLCAWSVPRLDRLNTEAFFGQGTRLTVV.